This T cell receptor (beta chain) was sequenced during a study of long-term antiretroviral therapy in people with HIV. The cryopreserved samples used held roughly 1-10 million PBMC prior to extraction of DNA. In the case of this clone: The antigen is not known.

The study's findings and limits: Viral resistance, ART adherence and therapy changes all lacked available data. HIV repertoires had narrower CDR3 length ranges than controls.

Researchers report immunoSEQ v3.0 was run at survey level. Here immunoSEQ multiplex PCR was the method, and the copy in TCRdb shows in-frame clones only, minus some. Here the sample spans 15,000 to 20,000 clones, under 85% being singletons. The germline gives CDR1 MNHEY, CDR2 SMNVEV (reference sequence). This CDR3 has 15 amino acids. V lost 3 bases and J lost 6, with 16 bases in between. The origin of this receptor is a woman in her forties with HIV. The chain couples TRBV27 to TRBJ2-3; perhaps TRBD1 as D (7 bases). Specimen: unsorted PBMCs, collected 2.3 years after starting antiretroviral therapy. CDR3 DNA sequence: TGTGCCAGCAGTTTTGAGGGCAGGGGGGCTGATACGCAGTATTTT. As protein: CASSFEGRGADTQYF.